This entry lists 8 T cell receptor beta chains sequenced from one sample in a study of CD8 T cells in Susac syndrome. cDNA came from 0.5 to 1 ug RNA primed by random hexamers. TCRdb analysed the immunoSEQ multiplex PCR reads with MiXCR anew, one entry per CDR3 protein. The sample shows about 94,000 distinct CDR3 sequences, just under 95% of them seen only once. Source material: CD4+ T cells from PBMCs. The receptors come from a human donor with Susac syndrome.

V is TRBV5-6 and J is TRBJ1-5, with unresolved D. The germline V gene encodes CDR1 SGHDT and CDR2 YYEEEE. CDR3 size: 14 residues. Deletions cut 6 bases from V and 0 bases from J, with 10 bases between. The CDR3 reads CASNEAGSNQPQHF. The CDR3 DNA sequence: TGTGCCAGCAACGAAGCCGGTAGCAATCAGCCCCAGCATTTT.

A few counts support this clonotype. The chain has TRBV3-1 and TRBJ1-1; maybe TRBD1 (5 bases). The V gene's germline CDR1 is LGHDT and CDR2 YNNKEL (reference sequence). Trimming removed 4 bases from V and 6 bases from J, with 12 bases in between. The CDR3 extends over 13 amino acids. The CDR3 nucleotides read TGTGCCAGCAGCCGGGGGGGAAGGGCTGAAGCTTTCTTT. It yields the protein CASSRGGRAEAFF.

The rearrangement uses TRBV7-2 and TRBJ1-2; tentatively, D is TRBD1 (6 bases). Trimming shortened V by 4 bases and J by 4 bases, and 16 bases separated the two germline ends. Germline V gives CDR1 SGHTA, CDR2 FQGNSA. The CDR3 runs to 15 residues. The CDR3 spells CASSSQGSGPYGYTF. The CDR3 bases are TGTGCCAGCAGCTCCCAGGGGTCAGGACCCTATGGCTACACCTTC.

This rearrangement joins TRBV28 to TRBJ2-3; D not resolved. Deletions cut 3 bases from V and 6 bases from J, with 10 bases between. This CDR3 region has 13 residues. Per germline, CDR1 MDHEN and CDR2 SYDVKM. As DNA, the CDR3 is TGTGCCAGCAGTTTGTCAGGCTCCGATACGCAGTATTTT. It codes for CASSLSGSDTQYF.

The rearrangement uses TRBV7-2 and TRBJ1-2; 7 positions match TRBD1. There are 15 residues in the CDR3. Trimming cost V 5 bases and J 7 bases; bases outside gene matches: 13. CDR1 SGHTA and CDR2 FQGNSA come from the germline V gene. The CDR3 coding sequence is TGTGCCAGCAGCCTGGGTCCCACAGGGGAAGTTGGCTACACCTTC. Translating gives CASSLGPTGEVGYTF.

The chain joins TRBV30 to TRBJ2-6; the D is unclear. Trimming pared 0 bases from V and 1 base from J, leaving 4 bases between. Germline loops: CDR1 GTSNPN, CDR2 SVGIG (reference sequence). The CDR3 covers 14 residues. The CDR3 region has the DNA TGTGCCTGGAGTGTAGGTTCTGGGGCCAACGTCCTGACTTTC. Its translation: CAWSVGSGANVLTF.

This chain links TRBV7-6 with TRBJ1-1, with D tentatively TRBD1 (5 bases). The CDR3 has 14 residues. Germline V lookup: CDR1 SGHVS, CDR2 FNYEAQ. The V and J ends lost 5 bases and 0 bases respectively, with 10 bases between them. This CDR3 reads CASSLVGLNTEAFF. CDR3 sequence (DNA): TGTGCCAGCAGCCTCGTGGGGCTGAACACTGAAGCTTTCTTT.

This chain uses TRBV20-1 with TRBJ2-3; TRBD2 matches at 9 bases. Trimming cost V 3 bases and J 2 bases; bases outside gene matches: 6. This CDR3 is 15 amino acids long. CDR1 is DFQATT and CDR2 is SNEGSKA in the germline V gene (reference sequence). Here the CDR3 reads CSASQRGAPTDTQYF. CDR3 bases: TGCAGTGCTAGTCAGCGGGGGGCCCCCACAGATACGCAGTATTTT.